This is a list of T cell receptor beta chains from one sample in a study of cytomegalovirus exposure and HLA in healthy donors. Sequencing was performed with immunoSEQ multiplex PCR; in TCRdb, only in-frame clones are kept and a portion is missing. The sample has roughly 92,000 clones, around 86% seen once. The sequenced material came from PBMCs. These receptors originate from a woman in her seventies in good health and CMV-seropositive. CDR3s include the opening cysteine and the closing phenylalanine or tryptophan. The D gene is left open where the match is weak. The size entry is marked missing in some rows and otherwise reads once, few, many or a size class.

>TRBV7-2|TRBJ2-3|TRBD2|.
CASRKHGTSDDTQYF
TGTGCCAGCAGGAAACACGGGACTAGCGACGATACGCAGTATTTT
>TRBV18|TRBJ2-5|TRBD2|.
CASSPGLAGVETQYF
TGTGCCAGCTCACCCGGACTAGCGGGAGTAGAGACCCAGTACTTC
>TRBV18|TRBJ1-1|.|.
CASSQDSNTEAFF
TGTGCCAGCTCACAGGACAGCAACACTGAAGCTTTCTTT
>TRBV28|TRBJ2-2|TRBD2|.
CASSPAGVAGYTGELFF
TGTGCCAGCAGCCCAGCTGGGGTAGCGGGGTACACCGGGGAGCTGTTTTTT
>TRBV6-6|TRBJ2-7|TRBD2|.
CASSYSPGGGTYEQYF
TGTGCCAGCAGTTACTCCCCCGGCGGGGGAACCTACGAGCAGTACTTC
>TRBV19|TRBJ2-1|.|.
CASSRSFSYNEQFF
TGTGCCAGTAGTCGGTCCTTCTCCTACAATGAGCAGTTCTTC
>TRBV4-3|TRBJ1-4|.|.
CASSQDAPPWTVSSEKLFF
TGCGCCAGCAGCCAAGATGCCCCCCCTTGGACAGTGAGCAGTGAAAAACTGTTTTTT
>TRBV30|TRBJ2-7|TRBD1|.
CAFLGQSYEQYF
TGTGCCTTCTTGGGACAGTCCTACGAGCAGTACTTC
>TRBV28|TRBJ2-2|.|.
CASSLDKNTGELFF
TGTGCCAGCAGTTTAGACAAAAACACCGGGGAGCTGTTTTTT
>TRBV11-3|TRBJ2-5|.|.
CASSLGRSLRAGETQYF
TGTGCCAGCAGCTTAGGCCGTTCCCTGAGGGCGGGAGAGACCCAGTACTTC
>TRBV7-9|TRBJ2-7|TRBD1|.
CASSTYAGTGDPYEQYF
TGTGCCAGCAGCACCTACGCCGGGACAGGGGACCCCTACGAGCAGTACTTC
>TRBV7-2|TRBJ1-4|TRBD1|.
CASSLVGGPNEKLFF
TGTGCCAGCAGCTTAGTAGGGGGCCCTAATGAAAAACTGTTTTTT
>TRBV7-6|TRBJ2-7|.|.
CASSDRDSHDEQYF
TGTGCCAGCAGCGACCGGGACTCCCACGACGAGCAGTACTTC
>TRBV7-3|TRBJ1-2|.|few
CASSLTGGYGYTF
TGTGCCAGCAGCTTAACAGGGGGCTATGGCTACACCTTC
>TRBV25-1|TRBJ1-1|.|.
CASSTTGNTEAFF
TGTGCCAGCAGTACGACAGGGAACACTGAAGCTTTCTTT
>TRBV5-4|TRBJ2-2|.|.
CASSLARQNTGELFF
TGTGCCAGCAGCTTGGCGCGGCAGAACACCGGGGAGCTGTTTTTT
>TRBV2|TRBJ2-7|.|once
CASSESPGKVYEQYF
TGTGCCAGCAGTGAAAGTCCAGGGAAGGTGTACGAGCAGTACTTC
>TRBV10-2|TRBJ2-6|TRBD1|.
CASSEKGASGANVLTF
TGCGCCAGCAGTGAGAAGGGGGCCTCTGGGGCCAACGTCCTGACTTTC
>TRBV6-1|TRBJ1-2|TRBD1|.
CASSEADREVGGYTF
TGTGCCAGCAGTGAAGCAGACAGGGAGGTGGGGGGCTACACCTTC
>TRBV11-2|TRBJ1-5|TRBD1|once
CASSGDRGLSNQPQHF
TGTGCCAGCAGCGGCGACAGGGGGCTTAGCAATCAGCCCCAGCATTTT
>TRBV6-5|TRBJ1-5|.|few
CASSYSQGSNQPQHF
TGTGCCAGCAGTTACTCGCAGGGGAGCAATCAGCCCCAGCATTTT
>TRBV5-1|TRBJ1-2|.|.
CASREPQGGYTF
TGCGCCAGCAGGGAGCCCCAGGGTGGCTACACCTTC
>TRBV6-4|TRBJ2-1|.|.
CASSGEADYNEQFF
TGTGCCAGCAGTGGTGAGGCGGATTACAATGAGCAGTTCTTC
>TRBV11-2|TRBJ2-1|TRBD2|.
CASSLKLAAEQFF
TGTGCCAGCAGCTTAAAACTAGCGGCTGAGCAGTTCTTC
>TRBV5-4|TRBJ2-7|TRBD1|.
CASSRDSHSYEQYF
TGTGCCAGCAGCAGGGACAGCCACTCCTACGAGCAGTACTTC
>TRBV5-1|TRBJ1-1|TRBD1|few
CASSGTASHGAFF
TGCGCCAGCAGTGGGACAGCCTCACACGGAGCTTTCTTT
>TRBV11-3|TRBJ2-1|TRBD2|.
CASSLRTSGSGEQFF
TGTGCCAGCAGCTTAAGGACTAGCGGGAGCGGGGAGCAGTTCTTC
>TRBV5-1|TRBJ1-3|.|.
CASSSQLRQPGNTIYF
TGCGCCAGCAGCTCCCAACTCAGACAGCCCGGAAACACCATATATTTT
>TRBV7-2|TRBJ2-6|.|.
CASSPRGTGANVLTF
TGTGCCAGCAGCCCCCGGGGAACTGGGGCCAACGTCCTGACTTTC
>TRBV5-1|TRBJ2-5|TRBD1|.
CASSLGQGAETQYF
TGCGCCAGCAGCTTGGGCCAGGGGGCAGAGACCCAGTACTTC
>TRBV7-3|TRBJ2-2|TRBD1|.
CASSLDRVHTGELFF
TGTGCCAGCAGCTTAGACAGGGTCCACACCGGGGAGCTGTTTTTT
>TRBV7-3|TRBJ2-7|.|.
CASSLNAGSYEQYF
TGTGCCAGCAGCTTAAATGCAGGCTCCTACGAGCAGTACTTC
>TRBV7-2|TRBJ2-1|.|.
CASSSILQEQFF
TGTGCCAGCAGCTCCATCCTTCAGGAGCAGTTCTTC
>TRBV7-2|TRBJ2-7|TRBD2|.
CASSLAAGGSYEQYF
TGTGCCAGCAGCTTAGCGGCGGGAGGGTCCTACGAGCAGTACTTC
>TRBV6-6|TRBJ2-2|TRBD2|.
CASVTSGRRELFF
TGTGCCAGCGTGACTAGCGGGAGAAGGGAGCTGTTTTTT
>TRBV18|TRBJ2-7|TRBD1|.
CASSLWTGYEQYF
TGTGCCAGCTCACTCTGGACAGGGTATGAGCAGTACTTC
>TRBV6-5|TRBJ2-1|.|.
CASSYITVRGYNEQFF
TGTGCCAGCAGTTACATTACGGTCCGGGGCTACAATGAGCAGTTCTTC
>TRBV2|TRBJ2-1|.|.
CASSPDWSYNEQFF
TGTGCCAGCAGCCCGGACTGGTCCTACAATGAGCAGTTCTTC
>TRBV19|TRBJ2-6|TRBD2|.
CASSSGLAGASGANVLTF
TGTGCCAGTAGTTCGGGACTAGCGGGAGCCTCTGGGGCCAACGTCCTGACTTTC
>TRBV19|TRBJ2-5|.|.
CASSPRGVQETQYF
TGTGCCAGTAGTCCCCGGGGAGTGCAAGAGACCCAGTACTTC
>TRBV7-3|TRBJ2-5|TRBD2|.
CASSLTRGRGSETQYF
TGTGCCAGCAGCTTAACACGGGGGAGGGGTTCGGAGACCCAGTACTTC
>TRBV19|TRBJ2-2|TRBD1|.
CASSIETGGIGELFF
TGTGCCAGTAGTATAGAGACAGGGGGAATCGGGGAGCTGTTTTTT
>TRBV6-1|TRBJ1-5|.|.
CASLAGRDRAQHF
TGTGCCAGCTTGGCAGGGAGGGATCGGGCCCAGCATTTT